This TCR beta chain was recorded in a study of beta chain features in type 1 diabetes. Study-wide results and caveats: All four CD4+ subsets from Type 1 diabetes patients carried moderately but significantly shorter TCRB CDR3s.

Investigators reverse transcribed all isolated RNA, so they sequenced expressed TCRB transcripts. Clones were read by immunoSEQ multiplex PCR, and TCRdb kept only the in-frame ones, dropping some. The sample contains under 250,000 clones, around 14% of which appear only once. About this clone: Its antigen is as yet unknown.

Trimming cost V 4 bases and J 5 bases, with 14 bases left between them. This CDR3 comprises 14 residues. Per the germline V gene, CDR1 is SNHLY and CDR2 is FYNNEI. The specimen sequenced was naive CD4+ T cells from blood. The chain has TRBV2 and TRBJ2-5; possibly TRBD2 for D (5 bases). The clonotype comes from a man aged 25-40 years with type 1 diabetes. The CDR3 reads CASSAGGWRETQYF. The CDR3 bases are TGTGCCAGCAGTGCGGGCGGGTGGAGGGAGACCCAGTACTTC.